These T cell receptor beta chains were read from a single sample in a study of response to subunit inactivated influenza vaccine. TCRdb re-derived calls from the RT-PCR reads in MiXCR, one entry per CDR3 protein. The data show roughly 710,000 distinct CDR3 sequences, 12% to 15% seen once. Sequenced here: PBMCs from blood, sampled roughly 15 days before vaccination. All receptors derive from a man in his fifties who received an inactivated influenza vaccine. Both conserved end residues are part of each CDR3. A D gene is named only where the DNA matches it firmly. Clone size appears in some rows only: once, few, many, or a class for an expanded clone.

V gene	clone size	J gene	D gene	CDR3 DNA	CDR3 protein
TRBV12-3/TRBV12-4	many	TRBJ2-1	TRBD2	TGTGCCAGCAGGAAAGGAGCGGGAGACTCCTACAATGAGCAGTTCTTC	CASRKGAGDSYNEQFF
TRBV5-1	few	TRBJ2-1	TRBD1	TGCGCCAGCAGCTTGGCCGGGACAGGGGGCAATGAGCAGTTCTTC	CASSLAGTGGNEQFF
TRBV6-5	many	TRBJ2-4	-	TGTGCCAGCAGTTACCTCCCCCGACAGTACCTAGCCAAAAACATTCAGTACTTC	CASSYLPRQYLAKNIQYF
TRBV10-3	-	TRBJ1-1	-	TGTGCCATCAGTGAGGCCGGAGGGGGTGTGGCTGAAGCTTTCTTT	CAISEAGGGVAEAFF
TRBV6-2/TRBV6-3	-	TRBJ2-1	-	TGTGCCAGCAGTTACCCTCGGGTCAATGAGCAGTTCTTC	CASSYPRVNEQFF
TRBV12-3/TRBV12-4	many	TRBJ2-5	-	TGTGCCAGCAGTTTTAGCGTCCAAGAGACCCAGTACTTC	CASSFSVQETQYF
TRBV9	-	TRBJ2-3	TRBD1	TGTGCCAGCACCAGTACAGGGGGCGAGAGCACAGATACGCAGTATTTT	CASTSTGGESTDTQYF
TRBV7-9	few	TRBJ1-4	-	TGTGCCAGCAGCCGAGTCGGTGGGGAGAGGACTGAAAAACTGTTTTTT	CASSRVGGERTEKLFF
TRBV3-1	few	TRBJ1-6	TRBD1	TGTGCCAGCAGCCTAGTGACAGGGGTAAATTCACCCCTCCACTTT	CASSLVTGVNSPLHF
TRBV29-1	few	TRBJ2-1	-	TGCAGCGCGGGCCCCAGGGTACGGCAGTTCTTC	CSAGPRVRQFF
TRBV12-3/TRBV12-4	-	TRBJ2-7	TRBD2	TGTGCCAGCAGGAGGGGACTAGCTAGCGATGGGTCCGAGCAGTACTTC	CASRRGLASDGSEQYF
TRBV20-1	-	TRBJ2-3	TRBD2	TGCAGTGCTAGGTGGGGGGGAGGCACAGATACGCAGTATTTT	CSARWGGGTDTQYF
TRBV3-1	few	TRBJ1-6	-	TGTGCCAGCAGCCCAGAGGGGCATAATTCACCCCTCCACTTT	CASSPEGHNSPLHF
TRBV9	-	TRBJ2-1	TRBD1	TGTGCCAGCAGCGTAGGACAGGGTCCTTCCAATGAGCAGTTCTTC	CASSVGQGPSNEQFF
TRBV29-1	-	TRBJ2-1	-	TGCAGCGCTAGGACGAATGAGCAGTTCTTC	CSARTNEQFF
TRBV10-3	-	TRBJ2-3	TRBD2	TGTGCCATCAGCGCGACTAGCGGGGGTGCCAACACAGATACGCAGTATTTT	CAISATSGGANTDTQYF
TRBV15	-	TRBJ2-3	-	TGTGCCACCAGTCGGGATTGGGGATCTTATACGCAGTATTTT	CATSRDWGSYTQYF
TRBV28	few	TRBJ2-3	-	TGTGCCAGCAGTTTCGGTAGTTTAGTGCGGGATACGCAGTATTTT	CASSFGSLVRDTQYF
TRBV12-3/TRBV12-4	many	TRBJ1-1	-	TGTGCCAGCAGTCCCAGGGTTAACACTGAAGCTTTCTTT	CASSPRVNTEAFF
TRBV7-8	-	TRBJ2-3	-	TGTGCCAGCAGCTTAGCGTCAGCGGCGAGCACAGATACGCAGTATTTT	CASSLASAASTDTQYF
TRBV28	few	TRBJ2-5	TRBD1	TGTGCCAGCAGGTTGGGACAGTACCAAGAGACCCAGTACTTC	CASRLGQYQETQYF
TRBV29-1	-	TRBJ2-3	-	TGCAGCGTTGAAGATCGGCAGAGAAGCACAGATACGCAGTATTTT	CSVEDRQRSTDTQYF
TRBV7-2	-	TRBJ2-1	-	TGTGCCAGCAGCGCGCTAGGAGGCCAAACAAATGAGCAGTTCTTC	CASSALGGQTNEQFF
TRBV29-1	few	TRBJ2-4	-	-	CSVGVGASLYF
TRBV20-1	-	TRBJ1-5	-	TGCAGTGCTATCCCCGGCGAGGGAAATCAGCCCCAGCATTTT	CSAIPGEGNQPQHF
TRBV6-2/TRBV6-3	few	TRBJ2-1	TRBD2	TGTGCCAGCAGTCCGACTAGCGGGGGAGTCGATGAGCAGTTCTTC	CASSPTSGGVDEQFF
TRBV7-2	-	TRBJ2-7	-	TGTGCCAGCAGCTTAGCAGTAGTCAGCTTCTACGAGCAGTACTTC	CASSLAVVSFYEQYF
TRBV6-2/TRBV6-3	-	TRBJ2-7	-	TGTGCCAGCACCGGAGGGGCCCCCTACGAGCAGTACTTC	CASTGGAPYEQYF
TRBV20-1	-	TRBJ2-1	TRBD2	TGCAGTGTCCCACCCTTAGCGGGGGGGCGGAATGAGCAGTTCTTC	CSVPPLAGGRNEQFF
TRBV18	-	TRBJ1-3	TRBD1	TGTGCCAGCTCTGGGACAGGGGACTCTGGAAACACCATATATTTT	CASSGTGDSGNTIYF
TRBV12-3/TRBV12-4	-	TRBJ1-2	TRBD1	TGTGCCAGCAGTCAAGGGGGCACACCACCCTATGGCTACACCTTC	CASSQGGTPPYGYTF
TRBV2	few	TRBJ2-5	TRBD2	TGTGCCAGCAGTGAAAGGTCTAGCGGGAGGTACCAAGAGACCCAGTACTTC	CASSERSSGRYQETQYF
TRBV6-1	few	TRBJ1-1	-	TGTGCCAGCAGATCAACTACCGAAGGCAGGGTCGGCCCACGCGGTGAAGCTTTCTTT	CASRSTTEGRVGPRGEAFF
TRBV6-2/TRBV6-3	-	TRBJ2-3	-	TGTGCCAGCAGTCGGCAGGATACGCAGTATTTT	CASSRQDTQYF
TRBV27	few	TRBJ1-5	TRBD1	TGTGCCAGCAGTTCTTACTCTCCCGACAGGGAAAATAGCAATCAGCCCCAGCATTTT	CASSSYSPDRENSNQPQHF
TRBV27	-	TRBJ1-5	-	TGTGCCAGCACCCCACTACAGGACCTCAATCAGCCCCAGCATTTT	CASTPLQDLNQPQHF
TRBV25-1	few	TRBJ1-2	-	TGTGCCAGCAGTGGAGGACAGAGAGATGGCTACACCTTC	CASSGGQRDGYTF
TRBV3-1	-	TRBJ2-1	-	TGTGCCAGCAGCGCAAGAGCTAGCGAAGGGCAGTTCTTC	CASSARASEGQFF
TRBV12-3/TRBV12-4	few	TRBJ2-3	TRBD2	TGTGCCAGCAGTTCGACTAGCGGAACTAGCACAGATACGCAGTATTTT	CASSSTSGTSTDTQYF
TRBV9	-	TRBJ1-1	-	TGTGCCAGCCACGAGGCGGTGAACACTGAAGCTTTCTTT	CASHEAVNTEAFF
TRBV11-3	-	TRBJ1-2	-	TGTGCCAGCAGCTTAGATCCCGGGCCACGGACTGGGAACGGCTACACCTTC	CASSLDPGPRTGNGYTF
TRBV4-2	many	TRBJ1-5	-	TGTGCCAGCAGCCAAAACAGGGTGGAGAGTCAGCCCCAGCATTTT	CASSQNRVESQPQHF
TRBV28	many	TRBJ2-7	-	TGTGCCAGCAGTTTGGCCGGGGCCCCCGACGAGCAGTACTTC	CASSLAGAPDEQYF
TRBV12-3/TRBV12-4	few	TRBJ2-7	TRBD1	TGTGCCAGCAGGATGACAGGGGCCTACGAGCAGTACTTC	CASRMTGAYEQYF
TRBV28	few	TRBJ1-5	-	TGTGCCAGCAGTCCACCTAGCAATCAGCCCCAGCATTTT	CASSPPSNQPQHF
TRBV5-1	-	TRBJ2-3	TRBD2	TGCGCCAGCAGCTCCCTAGCGGGGTCCACAGATACGCAGTATTTT	CASSSLAGSTDTQYF
TRBV28	few	TRBJ2-1	-	TGTGCCAGCAGTGGGCTAGCAAAGTTAAGTTTCAATGAGCAGTTCTTC	CASSGLAKLSFNEQFF
TRBV29-1	-	TRBJ2-5	TRBD2	TGCAGCGCGGGCCCGCCTAGCGGGAGTGGTGGGACCCAGTACTTC	CSAGPPSGSGGTQYF
TRBV29-1	-	TRBJ2-3	TRBD2	TGCAGCGTTGAATCTGAACGGGGGGGCCCCCCAGATACGCAGTATTTT	CSVESERGGPPDTQYF
TRBV7-2	-	TRBJ2-7	-	TGTGCCAGCAGCTTAGGGACCGTGAATGGTCTCGATCAGTACTTC	CASSLGTVNGLDQYF
TRBV6-5	-	TRBJ2-7	-	TGTGCCAGCAGTTATGGACTCGGCGACGAGCAGTACTTC	CASSYGLGDEQYF
TRBV20-1	many	TRBJ2-2	-	TGCAGTGCTAGAGACAGGGGGAACACCGGGGAGCTGTTTTTT	CSARDRGNTGELFF
TRBV20-1	few	TRBJ2-2	-	TGCAGTGCTAGAGATCGGGCCGGAGCTAACACCGGGGAGCTGTTTTTT	CSARDRAGANTGELFF
TRBV12-3/TRBV12-4	-	TRBJ1-5	-	TGTGCCAGCAGTTTTACGTGGGGGAAGGATCAGCCCCAGCATTTT	CASSFTWGKDQPQHF